This entry is about one T cell receptor beta chain. The clone's antigen remains unknown. Per-base qualities were not stored, and no clone one base away is much larger. Library prep was done by the immunoSEQ multiplex PCR assay. Held by TCRdb, this immuneACCESS table contains in-frame sequences only and omits some clones. Under half of the omission traces to an unresolved V gene where checked; the cause of the rest is unknown. This sample lists about 58,000 clones; 75% to 95% were detected once. About 0.49% of the sample lies in the top ten. The data originate from a study of T cell changes during pregnancy in multiple sclerosis (dated by TCRdb to about 2019). Notes on the research overall: The study looked at changes in the T cell repertoire across pregnancy in women with multiple sclerosis.

CDR1 and CDR2 are drawn from the germline V gene: SGHTA, FQGNSA. Reading from cysteine to phenylalanine, the CDR3 counts 15 amino acids. The retained sequence is limited to the CDR3, 45 bases, with the frame set at the first base. A distance of 11 bases separates the germline ends of V and J, which lose 0 bases and 2 bases respectively. This sequence was found in a female donor in good health, enrolled as a control in a pregnancy study. The specimen comprised CD4+ T cells from peripheral blood mononuclear cells, sampled after pregnancy. The V and J segments used are TRBV7-2 and TRBJ2-7; possibly the D gene is TRBD2, per 6 matching bases. The CDR3 protein is CASSLAGTSPYEQYF. The nucleotide sequence is TGTGCCAGCAGCTTAGCGGGGACTTCTCCCTACGAGCAGTACTTC.